The 5 T cell receptor beta chains given below trace back to one sample, sequenced in a study of blood T cell repertoires in COVID-19. This table comes from immunoSEQ multiplex PCR, and its TCRdb copy is limited to in-frame clones, with some not included. The sample consists of about 170,000 clones, 87% of them appearing once. Sequenced input: PBMCs or T cells enriched from blood (not recorded which). The receptors shown here come from a woman in her fifties or sixties who had recovered from COVID-19.

In nucleotides, the CDR3 is TGCGCCAGCAGTGATGGAATCAGGGTGTACTTC. Its protein product is CASSDGIRVYF. V is TRBV10-1 and J is TRBJ2-7; D is perhaps TRBD1 (5 bases). The CDR3 sequence is 11 residues long. The germline CDR1 and CDR2 sequences are WNHNN and SYGVQD (reference sequence). V gave up 3 bases and J gave up 12 bases, with 12 bases separating them.

V usage is TRBV2 and J usage is TRBJ2-7; 7 bases are shared with TRBD2. The junction had 13 bases not matched to a gene; V was cut back by 2 bases and J by 6 bases. Germline V gene data show CDR1 as SNHLY and CDR2 as FYNNEI. The CDR3 contains 16 residues. The chain's CDR3 is CASSELSRGRFSEQYF. For the CDR3, the DNA is TGTGCCAGCAGTGAACTGTCGCGGGGGAGGTTCTCCGAGCAGTACTTC.

The V call is TRBV29-1, the J call TRBJ2-7; 9 nucleotides match TRBD2. The CDR3 sequence is 13 residues long. The V gene's germline CDR1 is SQVTM and CDR2 ANQGSEA. Trimming removed 7 bases from V and 2 bases from J; junction bases left unmatched: 6. The CDR3 protein is CSASRTSAYEQYF. CDR3 DNA sequence: TGCAGCGCCTCCCGGACTAGCGCCTACGAGCAGTACTTC.

The V gene is TRBV27, the J gene TRBJ1-2; D is possibly TRBD1 (6 bases). The CDR3 length is 17 residues. V was shortened by 5 bases and J by 1 base, with 20 bases between the two germline ends. Germline CDR1 and CDR2: MNHEY and SMNVEV (reference sequence). CDR3 sequence reads: CASSPSRGRDINYGYTF. The CDR3, as DNA: TGTGCCAGCAGTCCAAGCAGGGGCAGGGACATTAACTATGGCTACACCTTC.

This clone turned up a few times. The germline gene is not matched at one end of the junction; a read error may be the cause. The chain combines TRBV7-9 with TRBJ2-3; 10 bases map to TRBD2. Germline V gene sequence: CDR1 SEHNR, CDR2 FQNEAQ (reference sequence). The CDR3 spans 14 residues. CDR3 sequence: CASSLAGVADTQYF. In DNA form, the CDR3 reads TGTGCCAGCAGCCTAGCGGGAGTCGCAGATACGCAGTATTTT.